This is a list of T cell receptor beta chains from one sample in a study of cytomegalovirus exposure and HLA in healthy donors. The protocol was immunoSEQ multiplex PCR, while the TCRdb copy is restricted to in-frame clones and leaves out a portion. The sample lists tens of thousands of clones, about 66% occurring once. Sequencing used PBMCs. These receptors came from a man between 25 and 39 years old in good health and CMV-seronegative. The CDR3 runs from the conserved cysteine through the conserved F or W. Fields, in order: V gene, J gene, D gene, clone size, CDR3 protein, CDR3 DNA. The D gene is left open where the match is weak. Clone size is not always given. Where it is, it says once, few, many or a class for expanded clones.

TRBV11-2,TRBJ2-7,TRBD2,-,CASSDFSSGHYEQYF,TGTGCCAGCAGCGACTTCTCTAGCGGACACTACGAGCAGTACTTC
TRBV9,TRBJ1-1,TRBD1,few,CASSGQGSHTEAFF,TGTGCCAGCAGCGGACAGGGGAGCCACACTGAAGCTTTCTTT
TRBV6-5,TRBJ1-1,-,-,CASNAGGAEAFF,TGTGCCAGCAATGCGGGGGGGGCTGAAGCTTTCTTT
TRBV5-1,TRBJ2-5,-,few,CASSLGGGEETQYF,TGCGCCAGCAGCTTGGGGGGCGGAGAAGAGACCCAGTACTTC
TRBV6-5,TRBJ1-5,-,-,CASSYSRDQPQHF,TGTGCCAGCAGTTACTCGAGAGATCAGCCCCAGCATTTT
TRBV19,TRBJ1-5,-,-,CASSSMQGTQPQHF,TGTGCCAGTAGTTCAATGCAGGGGACTCAGCCCCAGCATTTT
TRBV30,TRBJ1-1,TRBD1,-,CAWLRTGNTEAFF,TGTGCCTGGCTGAGGACAGGGAATACTGAAGCTTTCTTT
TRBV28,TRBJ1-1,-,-,CASSYFAIDGSEAFF,TGTGCCAGCAGTTATTTTGCGATCGACGGGAGTGAAGCTTTCTTT
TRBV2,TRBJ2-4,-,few,CASSGRLSSGKNIQYF,TGTGCCAGCAGTGGGAGGTTATCCTCAGGCAAAAACATTCAGTACTTC
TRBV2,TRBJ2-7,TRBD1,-,CASREGQGVSYEQYF,TGTGCCAGCAGAGAGGGACAGGGCGTTTCCTACGAGCAGTACTTC
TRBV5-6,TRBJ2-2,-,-,CASSTEGLGGELFF,TGTGCCAGCAGCACGGAGGGTTTAGGAGGGGAGCTGTTTTTT
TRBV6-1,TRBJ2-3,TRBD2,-,CASSESSGGPDTQYF,TGTGCCAGCAGTGAAAGTAGCGGGGGGCCAGATACGCAGTATTTT
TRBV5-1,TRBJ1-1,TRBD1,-,CASSRTGTEVGSTEAFF,TGCGCCAGCAGCCGCACCGGGACAGAAGTAGGAAGCACTGAAGCTTTCTTT
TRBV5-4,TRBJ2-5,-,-,CASSLDVGAPQETQYF,TGTGCCAGCAGCTTGGATGTGGGGGCACCACAAGAGACCCAGTACTTC
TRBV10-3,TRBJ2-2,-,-,CATLRARDTGELFF,TGTGCCACCTTGCGGGCGCGGGACACCGGGGAGCTGTTTTTT
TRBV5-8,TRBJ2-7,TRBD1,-,CAIPLTGTGGFYEQYF,TGTGCCATCCCACTTACGGGGACAGGGGGTTTCTACGAGCAGTACTTC
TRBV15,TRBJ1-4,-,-,CATSRDGAVTNEKLFF,TGTGCCACCAGCAGAGATGGGGCGGTAACTAATGAAAAACTGTTTTTT
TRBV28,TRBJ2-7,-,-,CASRGDFSYEQYF,TGTGCCAGCAGGGGGGACTTCTCCTACGAGCAGTACTTC
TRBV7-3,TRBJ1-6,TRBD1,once,CASSSWGQGRNSPLHF,TGTGCCAGCAGCTCCTGGGGACAGGGTAGAAATTCACCCCTCCACTTT
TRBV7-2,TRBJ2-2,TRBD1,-,CASSLALGQLTGELFF,TGTGCCAGCAGCTTAGCGCTGGGACAGCTCACCGGGGAGCTGTTTTTT
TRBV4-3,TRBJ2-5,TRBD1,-,CASSQARTGTIQETQYF,TGCGCCAGCAGCCAGGCTAGGACAGGGACAATCCAAGAGACCCAGTACTTC
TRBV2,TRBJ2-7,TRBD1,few,CASTSETGSSYEQYF,TGTGCCAGCACGAGTGAGACAGGGAGCTCCTACGAGCAGTACTTC
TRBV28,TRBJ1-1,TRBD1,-,CASSTQGAMSFF,TGTGCCAGCTCAACACAGGGGGCGATGTCTTTCTTT
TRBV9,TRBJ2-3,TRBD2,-,CASSVGMGRADTQYF,TGTGCCAGCAGCGTAGGGATGGGGAGGGCAGATACGCAGTATTTT
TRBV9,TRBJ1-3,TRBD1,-,CASSVGQGIGGNTIYF,TGTGCCAGCAGCGTGGGACAGGGAATCGGTGGAAACACCATATATTTT
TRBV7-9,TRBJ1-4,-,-,CSSSEGQTNEKLFF,TGTTCCAGCAGCGAAGGACAGACTAATGAAAAACTGTTTTTT
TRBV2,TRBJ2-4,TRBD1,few,CASTGGTQNIQYF,TGTGCCAGTACAGGGGGCACTCAAAACATTCAGTACTTC
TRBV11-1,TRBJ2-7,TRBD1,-,CPSSPPGDRASLQYF,TGTCCCAGCAGCCCACCCGGGGACAGGGCTTCTCTACAGTACTTC
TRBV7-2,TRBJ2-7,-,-,CASSFTSGVPYEQYF,TGTGCCAGCAGCTTCACTTCAGGGGTCCCCTACGAGCAGTACTTC
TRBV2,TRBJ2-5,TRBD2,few,CASSRGLAGNKETQYF,TGTGCCAGCAGTAGAGGACTAGCGGGAAACAAAGAGACCCAGTACTTC
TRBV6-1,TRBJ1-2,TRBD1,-,CASSVFSQGDYGYTF,TGTGCCAGCAGTGTTTTTTCTCAGGGGGACTATGGCTACACCTTC
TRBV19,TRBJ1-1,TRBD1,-,CASSMVTGRTEAFF,TGTGCCAGTAGTATGGTGACAGGGAGGACTGAAGCTTTCTTT
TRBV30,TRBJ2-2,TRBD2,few,CAWSLGRRESGELFF,TGTGCCTGGAGCCTCGGGCGGCGGGAGTCCGGGGAGCTGTTTTTT
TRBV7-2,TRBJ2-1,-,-,CASSLHLDTEQFF,TGTGCCAGCAGCCTACACCTCGACACCGAGCAGTTCTTC
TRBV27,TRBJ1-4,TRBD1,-,CASRDRAGKLFF,TGTGCCAGCCGGGACAGGGCTGGAAAACTGTTTTTT
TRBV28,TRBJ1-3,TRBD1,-,CASRGQGSSGNTIYF,TGTGCCAGCAGAGGACAGGGAAGCTCTGGAAACACCATATATTTT
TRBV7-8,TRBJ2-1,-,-,CASSLEWGPGSYNEQFF,TGTGCCAGCAGCTTAGAATGGGGGCCTGGCTCCTACAATGAGCAGTTCTTC
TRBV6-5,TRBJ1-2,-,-,CASSRMGAYNYGYTF,TGTGCCAGCAGTCGGATGGGGGCTTATAACTATGGCTACACCTTC
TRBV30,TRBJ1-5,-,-,CAWSGPGVRQPQHF,TGTGCCTGGAGTGGGCCAGGGGTTAGGCAGCCCCAGCATTTT
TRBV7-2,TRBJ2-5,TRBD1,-,CASSLVSSGQGLRETQYF,TGTGCCAGCAGCTTAGTGTCCTCGGGACAGGGGCTCCGAGAGACCCAGTACTTC
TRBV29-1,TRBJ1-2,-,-,CSVQVQGGGYGYTF,TGCAGCGTACAAGTACAGGGAGGGGGCTATGGCTACACCTTC
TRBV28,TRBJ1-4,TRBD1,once,CASSQSQGASWEKLFF,TGTGCCAGCAGTCAGAGCCAGGGGGCGAGTTGGGAAAAACTGTTTTTT
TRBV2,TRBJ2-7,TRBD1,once,CASSETGPYEQYF,TGTGCCAGCAGCGAGACAGGGCCCTACGAGCAGTACTTC
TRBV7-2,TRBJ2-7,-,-,CASTVPHRAQYEQYF,TGTGCCAGCACCGTCCCCCACAGGGCGCAATACGAGCAGTACTTC
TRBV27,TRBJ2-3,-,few,CASRPRGSTDTQYF,TGTGCCAGCAGGCCACGGGGGAGCACAGATACGCAGTATTTT
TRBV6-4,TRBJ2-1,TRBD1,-,CASSTETGVRGFMNEQFF,TGTGCCAGCAGTACAGAGACAGGGGTCCGGGGGTTTATGAATGAGCAGTTCTTC